These 21 T cell receptor beta chains originate from one sample sequenced in a study of blood T cell repertoires in COVID-19. This table comes from immunoSEQ multiplex PCR, and its TCRdb copy is limited to in-frame clones, with some not included. The top ten hold roughly 22% of the sample, which has just over 60,000 clones, around 85% seen once. The source material was peripheral blood. The receptors come from a woman aged 80 or over with active or convalescent COVID-19.

CDR3 nucleotides: TGTGCCAGTAGTCCGGTCGAGGCAGGGGAAGAGACCCAGTACTTC. It specifies CASSPVEAGEETQYF. The V and J genes are TRBV19 and TRBJ2-5; weak D call: TRBD1 (6 bases). The CDR3 covers 15 residues. Trimming left V 5 bases short and J 3 bases short, with 16 bases between. In germline, CDR1 is LNHDA, CDR2 SQIVND (reference sequence).

This clone was observed a few times. The rearrangement joins TRBV9 to TRBJ2-1; D ambiguous. The CDR3 is 15 amino acids. Looked up from germline, CDR1 is SGDLS and CDR2 is YYNGEE. V lost 4 bases and J lost 6, with 17 bases in between. The CDR3 sequence: CASSPLVDARNEQFF. The CDR3 bases are TGTGCCAGCAGCCCTCTAGTCGACGCACGCAATGAGCAGTTCTTC.

V and J are TRBV2 and TRBJ1-2, with D possibly TRBD1 on 6 matching bases. The CDR3 contains 15 residues. The V gene lost 2 bases and the J gene lost 6 bases, with 16 bases spanning the gap. Looked up from germline, CDR1 is SNHLY and CDR2 is FYNNEI. CDR3 coding DNA: TGTGCCAGCAGTGAAAGGGGGGGACTTATGCATGGCTACACCTTC. It encodes CASSERGGLMHGYTF.

V is TRBV5-6 and J is TRBJ1-3; D unresolved. Trimming left V 3 bases short and J 8 bases short, with 6 bases between. The CDR3 spans 11 residues. The V gene's germline CDR1 is SGHDT and CDR2 YYEEEE. CDR3 loop: CASSSGYTIYF. Written as DNA, the CDR3 is TGTGCCAGCAGCTCAGGCTACACCATATATTTT.

The rearrangement links TRBV14 to TRBJ1-1, with 9 bases fitting TRBD1. CDR1 is SGHDN and CDR2 is FVKESK in the germline V gene. The CDR3 runs 13 residues. The junction had 3 bases not matched to a gene; V was cut back by 6 bases and J by 4 bases. The CDR3 loop reads CASRHRGLTEAFF. The CDR3 nucleotides read TGTGCCAGCAGACACAGGGGGCTCACTGAAGCTTTCTTT.

The rearrangement uses TRBV5-4 and TRBJ2-6; no reliable D call. CDR3 size: 14 residues. Germline assignment: CDR1 SGHNT and CDR2 YYREEE (reference sequence). Trimming took off 4 bases at V and 0 bases at J, with 5 bases between the two ends. The CDR3 spells CASSDSSGANVLTF. As DNA, the CDR3 is TGTGCCAGCAGCGACTCCTCTGGGGCCAACGTCCTGACTTTC.

J is TRBJ1-1 and V is TRBV7-2, with unresolved D. Trimming shortened V by 5 bases and J by 1 base, and 11 bases separated the two germline ends. CDR3 length: 14 residues. In germline, CDR1 is SGHTA, CDR2 FQGNSA. CDR3 bases: TGTGCCAGCAGCGTCCAACCCAGGAACACTGAAGCTTTCTTT. It yields the protein CASSVQPRNTEAFF.

This clone was counted a few times. The chain joins TRBV9 to TRBJ2-5, with D possibly being TRBD2 (7 bases). The CDR3 spans 15 residues. The ends were cut back, 0 bases at V and 5 bases at J, with 14 bases in the middle. From germline, CDR1 is SGDLS and CDR2 YYNGEE. CDR3 region: CASSVGGGAVETQYF. Written as DNA, the CDR3 is TGTGCCAGCAGCGTAGGTGGGGGGGCGGTGGAGACCCAGTACTTC. The whole variable domain, filled in from reference TRBV9 and TRBJ2-5, reads DSGVTQTPKHLITATGQRVTLRCSPRSGDLSVYWYQQSLDQGLQFLIQYYNGEERAKGNILERFSAQQFPDLHSELNLSSLELGDSALYFCASSVGGGAVETQYFGPGTRLLVL.

In this sample, this clone turned up a few times. This CDR3 reads CASSLSPGHKYNEQFF. The CDR3 bases are TGTGCCAGCAGCTTATCCCCGGGACACAAATACAATGAGCAGTTCTTC. V usage is TRBV11-1 and J usage is TRBJ2-1; D might be TRBD1 (6 bases). Trimming took off 2 bases at V and 4 bases at J, with 15 bases between the two ends. The CDR3 runs 16 residues. Per the germline V gene, CDR1 is SGHAT and CDR2 is FQDESV (reference sequence).

This chain joins TRBV6-2 or TRBV6-3 and TRBJ2-2; 11 bases fit TRBD1. This CDR3 has 17 residues. V was pared by 0 bases and J by 7 bases, with 7 bases of the junction left unmatched. Germline-derived CDR1 and CDR2 are MNHEY and SVGEGT. CDR3 sequence: CASSYSGQGALGGELFF. The CDR3 nucleotides are TGTGCCAGCAGTTACTCAGGACAGGGGGCGCTCGGCGGGGAGCTGTTTTTT.

This clone is a singleton in its sample. The V call is TRBV6-1, the J call TRBJ2-5; D is possibly TRBD2 (6 bases). Germline V CDR1 and CDR2: MNHNS, SASEGT. There are 14 residues in the CDR3. V was trimmed by 0 bases and J by 5 bases, leaving 10 bases between them. CDR3 sequence: CASSEAGGSETQYF. The CDR3 DNA sequence: TGTGCCAGCAGTGAAGCGGGGGGTTCGGAGACCCAGTACTTC.

The gene calls are TRBV5-4 and TRBJ2-3; TRBD2 aligns across 12 bases. This CDR3 is 16 amino acids long. Germline CDR1 reads SGHNT; CDR2 reads YYREEE (reference sequence). Unmatched junction bases numbered 4, after V lost 0 bases and J lost 5 bases. In DNA, the CDR3 is TGTGCCAGCAGCTTGGAACTAGCGGGGGGTTTAGATACGCAGTATTTT. Translated: CASSLELAGGLDTQYF.

The V call is TRBV5-1, the J call TRBJ2-2; D is unclear. The germline gives CDR1 SGHRS, CDR2 YFSETQ. This CDR3 has 14 residues. V gave up 0 bases and J gave up 1 base, with 4 bases separating them. Here the CDR3 DNA reads TGCGCCAGCAGCTTGGGTCAGAACACCGGGGAGCTGTTTTTT. Protein product: CASSLGQNTGELFF. Filled out from reference TRBV5-1 and TRBJ2-2, the complete variable domain reads KAGVTQTPRYLIKTRGQQVTLSCSPISGHRSVSWYQQTPGQGLQFLFEYFSETQRNKGNFPGRFSGRQFSNSRSEMNVSTLELGDSALYLCASSLGQNTGELFFGEGSRLTVL.

This clone was recorded only once. The same CDR3 arises from other DNA sequences in this sample as well. The chain has TRBV5-1 and TRBJ1-5; 9 bases align to TRBD1. The CDR3 has 16 amino acids. Trimming cost V 2 bases and J 2 bases; bases outside gene matches: 5. The V gene's germline CDR1 is SGHRS and CDR2 YFSETQ. The CDR3 sequence is CASSFGDREGNQPQHF. The CDR3 DNA reads as TGCGCCAGCAGCTTTGGGGACAGGGAGGGCAATCAGCCCCAGCATTTT.

The chain joins TRBV11-2 to TRBJ1-1, with 10 nucleotides matching TRBD1. The CDR3 is made up of 15 amino acids. The germline CDR1 and CDR2 sequences are SGHAT and FQNNGV. V lost 1 base to trimming and J lost 2 bases; unmatched junction nucleotides: 1. The CDR3 is CASSLGTGGNTEAFF. CDR3 bases: TGTGCCAGCAGCTTAGGGACAGGGGGAAACACTGAAGCTTTCTTT.

This chain joins TRBV12-5 and TRBJ1-6; D remains ambiguous. Germline lookup yields CDR1 LGHNT and CDR2 FRNRAP. This CDR3 comprises 13 residues. Trimming cost V 3 bases and J 8 bases, with 8 bases left between them. The CDR3 nucleotides are TGTGCTAGTGGTTTAGAAAGCGATTCACCCCTCCACTTT. This gives the protein CASGLESDSPLHF.

The chain combines TRBV9 with TRBJ1-1; maybe TRBD1 (6 bases). The V end was cut by 0 bases, the J end by 11 bases, with 14 bases between. CDR3 length equals 13 residues. Per the germline V gene, CDR1 is SGDLS and CDR2 is YYNGEE. The CDR3 region is CASSVAAQGEAFF. CDR3 in DNA: TGTGCCAGCAGCGTAGCGGCACAGGGTGAGGCTTTCTTT. Based on the CDR3 plus reference TRBV9 and TRBJ1-1, the full variable domain is DSGVTQTPKHLITATGQRVTLRCSPRSGDLSVYWYQQSLDQGLQFLIQYYNGEERAKGNILERFSAQQFPDLHSELNLSSLELGDSALYFCASSVAAQGEAFFGQGTRLTVV.

V and J are TRBV10-3 and TRBJ1-6; D perhaps matches TRBD1 (5 bases). V was cut by 7 bases and J by 7 bases, with 14 bases left in between. Germline V gene lookup returns CDR1 ENHRY and CDR2 SYGVKD. The CDR3 runs to 14 residues. CDR3 nucleotide sequence: TGTGCCATCACGGGGGAGGGAGGGAATTCACCCCTCCACTTT. Its translation is CAITGEGGNSPLHF.

The chain combines TRBV7-6 with TRBJ1-1; no clear D. The ends were cut back, 4 bases at V and 1 base at J, with 7 bases in the middle. Germline-derived CDR1 and CDR2 are SGHVS and FNYEAQ. The CDR3 is 13 amino acids. Here the CDR3 reads CASSSDTNTEAFF. The CDR3 bases are TGTGCCAGCAGCTCAGACACGAACACTGAAGCTTTCTTT.

The rearrangement uses TRBV3-1 (or the pseudogene TRBV3-2) and TRBJ2-7; 10 bases are a match to TRBD1. CDR3 size: 16 residues. Germline V gives CDR1 LGHDT, CDR2 YNNKEL (reference sequence). J lost 2 bases, V lost 4 bases, and 8 bases had no gene match. CDR3 loop: CASSPGGGTGAYEQYF. The CDR3 DNA reads as TGTGCCAGCAGCCCAGGGGGGGGGACAGGGGCCTACGAGCAGTACTTC.

J is TRBJ1-3 and V is TRBV2; tentatively, D is TRBD1 (5 bases). CDR3 size: 15 residues. The V gene's germline CDR1 is SNHLY and CDR2 FYNNEI. V gave up 4 bases and J gave up 0 bases, with 10 bases separating them. In DNA form, the CDR3 reads TGTGCCAGCAGTGCGGGACTGATCTCTGGAAACACCATATATTTT. Translation gives CASSAGLISGNTIYF. Drawing the rest from reference TRBV2 and TRBJ1-3, the complete variable domain is EPEVTQTPSHQVTQMGQEVILRCVPISNHLYFYWYRQILGQKVEFLVSFYNNEISEKSEIFDDQFSVERPDGSNFTLKIRSTKLEDSAMYFCASSAGLISGNTIYFGEGSWLTVV.